This is a list of T cell receptor beta chains from one sample in a study of identical twins. MiXCR, applied by TCRdb to the 5' RACE reads, yields one record per CDR3 protein. The data show about 900,000 distinct CDR3 sequences, 10% to 15% seen once. These data were likewise used in another study, on yellow fever vaccine responses in identical twins.

The sample taken for sequencing was PBMCs. These receptor sequences come from a woman aged 18-30 years in good health. The CDR3 runs from the conserved cysteine through the conserved F or W. Fields, in order: CDR3 protein, CDR3 DNA, D gene, clone size, J gene, V gene. D genes are given only for firm matches. The size entry is marked missing in some rows and otherwise reads once, few, many or a size class.

CDR3aa: CASSGRGGGGSNEQFF; CDR3nt: TGTGCCAGCAGCGGTAGGGGGGGCGGGGGGTCCAATGAGCAGTTCTTC; d_gene: TRBD2; abundance: NA; j_gene: TRBJ2-1; v_gene: TRBV7-6
CDR3aa: CASSSSTGAKYEQYF; CDR3nt: TGTGCCAGCTCATCCTCGACAGGGGCCAAGTACGAGCAGTACTTC; d_gene: TRBD1; abundance: few; j_gene: TRBJ2-7; v_gene: TRBV18
CDR3aa: CASSSGRVTGSDTQYF; CDR3nt: TGTGCCAGCAGCTCGGGCCGAGTGACAGGGTCAGATACGCAGTATTTT; d_gene: TRBD1; abundance: NA; j_gene: TRBJ2-3; v_gene: TRBV5-6
CDR3aa: CASSLIGQISYNEQFF; CDR3nt: TGTGCCAGTAGTCTTATCGGACAGATCTCCTACAATGAGCAGTTCTTC; d_gene: NA; abundance: few; j_gene: TRBJ2-1; v_gene: TRBV19
CDR3aa: CASRDSTYTQYF; CDR3nt: TGCGCCAGCAGGGACAGCACATATACGCAGTATTTT; d_gene: NA; abundance: few; j_gene: TRBJ2-3; v_gene: TRBV10-2
CDR3aa: CASSVTLYDRVKYGYTF; CDR3nt: TGTGCCAGCAGCGTTACTCTCTACGACAGGGTGAAGTACGGCTACACCTTC; d_gene: TRBD1; abundance: few; j_gene: TRBJ1-2; v_gene: TRBV7-9
CDR3aa: CASSPSQGELFF; CDR3nt: TGTGCCAGCAGCCCTTCTCAGGGGGAGCTGTTTTTT; d_gene: NA; abundance: NA; j_gene: TRBJ2-2; v_gene: TRBV7-2
CDR3aa: CSVGPGPQAFF; CDR3nt: TGCAGCGTCGGACCGGGACCCCAAGCTTTCTTT; d_gene: NA; abundance: few; j_gene: TRBJ1-1; v_gene: TRBV29-1
CDR3aa: CASSSGQRELKNIQYF; CDR3nt: TGCGCCAGCAGCTCGGGACAGCGAGAGCTCAAAAACATTCAGTACTTC; d_gene: TRBD1; abundance: many; j_gene: TRBJ2-4; v_gene: TRBV5-1
CDR3aa: CATSLDTNTDTQYF; CDR3nt: TGTGCCACCAGTCTCGACACAAACACAGATACGCAGTATTTT; d_gene: NA; abundance: few; j_gene: TRBJ2-3; v_gene: TRBV24-1
CDR3aa: CASSKGLAGSDTQYF; CDR3nt: TGTGCCAGCAGCAAGGGACTAGCGGGGTCTGATACGCAGTATTTT; d_gene: TRBD2; abundance: NA; j_gene: TRBJ2-3; v_gene: TRBV5-4
CDR3aa: CASSGTGSYEQYF; CDR3nt: TGCGCCAGCAGCGGGACAGGGTCCTACGAGCAGTACTTC; d_gene: TRBD1; abundance: many; j_gene: TRBJ2-7; v_gene: TRBV2
CDR3aa: CATSRDLVEETQYF; CDR3nt: TGTGCCACCAGCAGAGATTTGGTGGAAGAGACCCAGTACTTC; d_gene: NA; abundance: few; j_gene: TRBJ2-5; v_gene: TRBV15
CDR3aa: CAISSGGSVGELFF; CDR3nt: TGTGCCATCAGTTCAGGGGGCTCGGTCGGGGAGCTGTTTTTT; d_gene: TRBD1; abundance: NA; j_gene: TRBJ2-2; v_gene: TRBV10-3
CDR3aa: CASSLWVGEKETQYF; CDR3nt: TGTGCCAGCAGCTTGTGGGTCGGGGAAAAAGAGACCCAGTACTTC; d_gene: NA; abundance: NA; j_gene: TRBJ2-5; v_gene: TRBV5-6
CDR3aa: CASSYSVSGNEQFF; CDR3nt: TGTGCCAGCAGTTATTCGGTTAGCGGCAATGAGCAGTTCTTC; d_gene: NA; abundance: NA; j_gene: TRBJ2-1; v_gene: TRBV12-3/TRBV12-4
CDR3aa: CASSPEGASPPWDTGELFF; CDR3nt: TGTGCCAGCAGTCCCGAGGGGGCTAGCCCTCCTTGGGACACCGGGGAGCTGTTTTTT; d_gene: TRBD1; abundance: NA; j_gene: TRBJ2-2; v_gene: TRBV2
CDR3aa: CASSLERGLTGELFF; CDR3nt: TGTGCCAGCAGCTTAGAGAGGGGGCTCACCGGGGAGCTGTTTTTT; d_gene: TRBD1; abundance: NA; j_gene: TRBJ2-2; v_gene: TRBV11-2
CDR3aa: CASSSGQEPYEQYF; CDR3nt: TGTGCCAGCAGTTCAGGACAGGAGCCCTACGAGCAGTACTTC; d_gene: TRBD1; abundance: NA; j_gene: TRBJ2-7; v_gene: TRBV28
CDR3aa: CASSHGPSGEYNEQFF; CDR3nt: TGCGCCAGCAGCCACGGGCCTAGCGGAGAATACAATGAGCAGTTCTTC; d_gene: TRBD2; abundance: many; j_gene: TRBJ2-1; v_gene: TRBV4-1
CDR3aa: CASSDDRNYGYTF; CDR3nt: TGTGCCAGCAGCGATGACAGAAACTATGGCTACACCTTC; d_gene: NA; abundance: few; j_gene: TRBJ1-2; v_gene: TRBV9
CDR3aa: CASSQGWQSETQYF; CDR3nt: TGTGCCAGCAGCCAAGGGTGGCAGTCGGAGACCCAGTACTTC; d_gene: NA; abundance: NA; j_gene: TRBJ2-5; v_gene: TRBV3-1
CDR3aa: CASSFGAVTGELFF; CDR3nt: TGCGCCAGCAGCTTTGGTGCGGTGACCGGGGAGCTGTTTTTT; d_gene: NA; abundance: many; j_gene: TRBJ2-2; v_gene: TRBV5-1
CDR3aa: CATSRDWQGLVDYNEQFF; CDR3nt: TGTGCCACCAGCAGAGATTGGCAAGGACTAGTCGACTACAATGAGCAGTTCTTC; d_gene: TRBD2; abundance: NA; j_gene: TRBJ2-1; v_gene: TRBV15
CDR3aa: CASSLNSGSGTDTQYF; CDR3nt: TGTGCCAGCAGCTTAAATAGCGGGAGTGGTACAGATACGCAGTATTTT; d_gene: TRBD2; abundance: NA; j_gene: TRBJ2-3; v_gene: TRBV7-3
CDR3aa: CASSKGLGTDTQYF; CDR3nt: TGTGCCAGCAGCAAGGGACTAGGCACAGATACGCAGTATTTT; d_gene: NA; abundance: many; j_gene: TRBJ2-3; v_gene: TRBV21-1
CDR3aa: CASRSAGTGGAAQHF; CDR3nt: TGTGCCAGCAGGTCAGCCGGGACAGGGGGAGCGGCCCAGCATTTT; d_gene: TRBD1; abundance: NA; j_gene: TRBJ1-5; v_gene: TRBV6-2/TRBV6-3